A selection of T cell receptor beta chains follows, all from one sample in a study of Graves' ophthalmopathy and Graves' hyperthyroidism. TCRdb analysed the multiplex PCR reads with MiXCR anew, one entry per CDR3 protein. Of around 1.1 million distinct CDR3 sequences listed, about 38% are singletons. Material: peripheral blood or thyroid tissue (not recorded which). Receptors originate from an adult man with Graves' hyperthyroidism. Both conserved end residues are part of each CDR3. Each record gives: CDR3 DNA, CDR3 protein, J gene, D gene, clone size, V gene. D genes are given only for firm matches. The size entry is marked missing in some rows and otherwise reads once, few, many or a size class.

TGCGCCAGCAGCCAAGATATCATTCGGGGATCACCCCTCCACTTT | CASSQDIIRGSPLHF | TRBJ1-6 | NA | few | TRBV4-3
TGCAGCGTTCCGCGGGCCTATGGCTACACCTTC | CSVPRAYGYTF | TRBJ1-2 | NA | many | TRBV29-1
TGCAGCGTTCACCGGTCAAGGGGCCCGGGCTCTGAAGCTTTCTTT | CSVHRSRGPGSEAFF | TRBJ1-1 | NA | many | TRBV29-1
TGTGCCAGCAGCCAAGAAAGGACTAACACCGGGGAGCTGTTTTTT | CASSQERTNTGELFF | TRBJ2-2 | NA | NA | TRBV4-2
TGTGCCAGCAGTTTACAGGGGGGAAATGGCTACACCTTC | CASSLQGGNGYTF | TRBJ1-2 | TRBD1 | NA | TRBV6-5
TGCAGCGTTGGGGACGCTTTGTCCTACGAGCAGTACTTC | CSVGDALSYEQYF | TRBJ2-7 | NA | many | TRBV29-1
TGTGCCACCAGCGCCGGGACAGGGTGGAACACTGAAGCTTTCTTT | CATSAGTGWNTEAFF | TRBJ1-1 | TRBD1 | NA | TRBV24-1
TGTGCCATCAGTGAGAGGGGCGGGAGGAACTACGAGCAGTACTTC | CAISERGGRNYEQYF | TRBJ2-7 | TRBD2 | NA | TRBV10-3
TGTGCCAGTAGTATAGTCCGAGCCAGGGGGCTCGAGACCCAGTACTTC | CASSIVRARGLETQYF | TRBJ2-5 | TRBD1 | few | TRBV19
TGTGCCAGCAGCTTAGGTTGGGGACAGGGGTCCCCCTACGAGCAGTACTTC | CASSLGWGQGSPYEQYF | TRBJ2-7 | TRBD1 | many | TRBV7-9